This TCR beta chain was identified in a study of blood T cell repertoires in COVID-19. Study at large: Sites in the United States, Italy and Spain provided acute and convalescent COVID-19 samples. T cells, B-cell-depleted T cells, or PBMCs supplied cDNA or gDNA.

Original processing methods: How many nucleated cells were present was estimated from reference gene primer amplification. Sequenced by immunoSEQ multiplex PCR; TCRdb stores in-frame clones only, minus some. V, J and clone size are taken as reported in that table, and D and trimming were inferred from the DNA itself. This sample has about 200,000 clones, with 86% found just once. This TCR came from a woman aged 70 to 79 with acute or convalescent COVID-19. Sequencing was carried out using peripheral blood.

This CDR3 reads CASSSDRGFSSGNTIYF. The DNA for the CDR3 is TGTGCCAGCAGTTCGGATAGGGGATTTAGCTCTGGAAACACCATATATTTT. The chain joins TRBV28 to TRBJ1-3, with a weak D call TRBD1 (5 bases). V lost 4 bases to trimming and J lost 0 bases, with 16 bases between them. This CDR3 is built from 17 residues. CDR1 and CDR2 (germline): MDHEN, SYDVKM.